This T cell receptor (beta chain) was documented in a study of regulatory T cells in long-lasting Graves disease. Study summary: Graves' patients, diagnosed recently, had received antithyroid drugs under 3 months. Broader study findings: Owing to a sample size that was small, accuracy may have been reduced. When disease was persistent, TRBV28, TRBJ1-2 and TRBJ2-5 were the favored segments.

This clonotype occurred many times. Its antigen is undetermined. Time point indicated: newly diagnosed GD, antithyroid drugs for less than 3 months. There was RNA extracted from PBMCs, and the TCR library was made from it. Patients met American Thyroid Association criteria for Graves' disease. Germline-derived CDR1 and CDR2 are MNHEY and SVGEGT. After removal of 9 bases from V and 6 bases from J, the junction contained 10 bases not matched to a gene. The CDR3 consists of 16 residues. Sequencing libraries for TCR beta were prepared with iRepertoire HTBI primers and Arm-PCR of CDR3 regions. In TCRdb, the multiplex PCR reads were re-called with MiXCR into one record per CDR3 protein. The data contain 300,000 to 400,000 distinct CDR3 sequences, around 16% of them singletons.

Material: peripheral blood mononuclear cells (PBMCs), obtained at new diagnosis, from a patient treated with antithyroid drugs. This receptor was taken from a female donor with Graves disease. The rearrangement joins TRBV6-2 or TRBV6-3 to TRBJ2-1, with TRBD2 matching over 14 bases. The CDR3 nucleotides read TGTGCCAGACAACTGAATGGGACTAGCGGGAGCAATGAGCAGTTCTTC. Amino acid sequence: CARQLNGTSGSNEQFF.